This entry is about one T cell receptor (beta chain). What it binds is unknown. The data belong to a study of shared clonotypes between healthy human individuals. Study outcomes and limitations: Rarefaction revealed incomplete sorted-subset sequencing despite large depth.

Using immunoSEQ multiplex PCR, the repertoire was profiled, and TCRdb retains in-frame clones only, with some absent. The sample yields some 2,500,000 clones, 93% seen once. The sequence was collected from a man younger than 35 in good health. Some clones in this sample may be carry-over from other donors' samples. The sequenced sample consisted of naive CD4+ T cells from PBMCs. Subset specified: CD45RA+ positively selected.

CDR3 amino acids: CASSLQSQETQYF. Here the CDR3 DNA reads TGTGCCAGCAGTTTGCAGAGCCAAGAGACCCAGTACTTC. The V call is TRBV27, the J call TRBJ2-5; D is uncertain. Germline values: CDR1 MNHEY, CDR2 SMNVEV (reference sequence). The CDR3 runs to 13 residues. With 3 bases removed from V and 1 base from J, the gap between germline ends came to 6 bases.